This T cell receptor (beta chain) appears in the sequencing data of a study of shared clonotypes between healthy human individuals (dated by TCRdb to about 2020). Study-wide context: Three men and a couple of women, aged 18 to 49 years, made up the cohort. Per donor, three plates each were used for CD4 naive and CD4 memory, two for CD8 naive, and one for CD8 memory. To estimate repertoire size and how much clonotypes are shared between individuals, the study performed deep sequencing of blood TCR repertoires from a few healthy adults. To increase sequencing depth and limit assay-specific biases, TCR repertoire library preparation and sequencing were carried out by different laboratories using diverse techniques. Per donor, leukapheresis produced somewhere between about 0.9 and 9.5 billion PBMCs. What the study reported, not specific to this receptor: Compared with non-shared clonotypes, the clonotypes found in all four sorted-subset donors had higher generation probabilities. Because the study included a small number of donors, the genetic and exposure-history diversity represented was limited. Based on pairwise subsampling, the degree of clonotype sharing among donors was expected to be affected by sequencing depth. Incomplete sequencing was indicated by rarefaction of sorted-subset datasets, despite the large sequencing depth. About 5% of naive CD4, roughly 3.6% of naive CD8, 2.3% of memory CD4, and about 0.4% of memory CD8 clonotypes were shared across several donors. Estimated clonotype richness was generally larger for naive than for memory subsets. Only blood was sampled, and tissue TCR repertoires likely differ from those in blood.

TCR CDR3 regions were amplified from genomic DNA by multiplex PCR using the deep immunoSEQ assay. Genomic DNA extracted from each cell subset was distributed evenly over all wells of several immunoSEQ 96-well plates, and each plate served as one replicate. For sorted subsets, around 200 ng genomic DNA, equal to 25,000 to 35,000 T cell genomes, was loaded into each replicate PCR. Purified libraries were quantified with a Qubit 3.0 fluorometer, sized on a Bioanalyzer 2100, and re-quantified with the KAPA Library Quantification kit. Every immunoSEQ 96-well plate was sequenced on a separate single-read 150-cycle Illumina NextSeq 550 flow cell. Concerning the study's data processing: Because only junctional sequences without quality scores were contained in the immunoSEQ output, filtering matching that applied to full-length reads could not be performed. To assign V/J genes and CDR3, sequences were annotated against IMGT germline references using PyIR, a Python wrapper for IgBLAST v1.9. Reads were filtered out if the reads had weak V/J assignments (E-value above 1e-6), no CDR3, stop codons, out-of-frame junctions, or ambiguous translated residues. V3J clonotypes were defined as sequences sharing the same inferred V gene, J gene, and CDR3 amino acid sequence. Percentage overlap between repertoires was calculated by dividing the number of shared unique clonotypes by the size of the smaller repertoire. Three approaches were used to assess repertoire richness: RTK rarefaction, the Chao1 estimator, and Recon v2.1 estimates of unobserved clonotypes. Generation probabilities for all TCRbeta clonotypes obtained by the gDNA method from four donors were computed using OLGA. TCRdb took over this immuneACCESS table, retaining in-frame rearrangements with V and J assigned. Such tables are incomplete; in checked studies, under half of the missing clones stem from an unresolved V gene, and the remainder is unexplained. V and J calls and clone size are copied from that table; D and trimming were computed from the DNA. For this sample there are about 2.3 million clones; approximately 90% appear just once. The ten largest clones add up to 0.3% to 0.4% of the sample.

The donors were healthy, HIV-negative adults who had no recently reported acute infections or vaccinations. Only Caucasian adults living in Nashville, Tennessee, USA were represented among the donors. CD4+ T cells were enriched by magnetic negative selection; naive cells were then positively selected on CD45RA, and the negative fraction formed the memory subset. Blood was obtained by leukapheresis, after which PBMCs were separated by Ficoll-Histopaque density gradient centrifugation and cryopreserved in liquid nitrogen vapor phase. Analytical flow cytometry was used to check the purity and quantity of every magnetically sorted T cell population. Genomic DNA was isolated from each sorted fraction and quantified by UV absorbance on a Nanodrop 2000c. From the germline V gene, CDR1 is SGHTA and CDR2 is FQGTGA. The V end loses 5 bases and the J end loses 1 base, and a stretch of 12 bases separates them. The CDR3 spans 14 residues, from the cysteine through the phenylalanine. The read is trimmed to its CDR3 DNA, 42 bases read in frame from base 1.

As concerns this clone: Its specific antigen is unknown. The record has no base qualities; no much larger clone is one base away.

Sequences were obtained from naive CD4+ T cells from PBMCs. The cell subset or site label here, explained by the study, means: CD45RA+ positively selected. The clonotype comes from a man between 18 and 35 years old in good health. Some clones in this sample may be carry-over from other donors' samples. Recombination connected TRBV7-3 to TRBJ2-7; no D gene is confidently identified. The base sequence is TGTGCCAGCAGCGATCCGGGCCTGTCCTACGAGCAGTACTTC. Protein translation: CASSDPGLSYEQYF.